The clone carrying this TCR beta chain was seen only a few times. As yet, its antigen is unknown. The data belong to a study of T cells after yellow fever vaccination. Study details: Where fractions had low cell numbers, libraries were prepared from them with the SMART-Seq v4 Ultra Low Input RNA kit. Study-wide findings and caveats: In FACS-sorted repertoires, abundant clonotypes from the bulk population could appear as contaminants. The secondary response was weaker but peaked faster, day 5 versus 15.

The authors made TCR cDNA by 5'RACE template switching, adding a universal primer site and UMIs. Each CDR3 protein gets one entry after TCRdb re-called the 5' RACE reads with MiXCR. The sample holds under 80,000 distinct CDR3 sequences; 6.5% to 8% are singletons and the top ten take roughly a third. CDR3 length: 15 residues. Germline loops: CDR1 PRHDT, CDR2 FYEKMQ (reference sequence). Trimming at V came to 5 bases and at J to 3 bases, leaving 6 bases not matched to a gene. The receptor was isolated from a man aged 25-45 years who received the YFV17D yellow fever vaccine. V is TRBV13 and J is TRBJ2-7, with 11 bases lining up with TRBD2. The sample consisted of CD8+ T cells sorted from PBMCs, taken 15 days after the yellow fever booster vaccination. The CDR3 here is CASSPIAGGFYEQYF. CDR3 in DNA: TGTGCCAGCAGCCCAATAGCGGGAGGGTTCTACGAGCAGTACTTC.